The clone carrying this TCR beta chain was counted a few times. Its specificity is unknown. Germline V CDR1 and CDR2: KGHDR, SFDVKD. Trimming stripped 8 bases from V and 6 bases from J, with 9 bases between. CDR3 length: 11 residues. Constant-segment primers and 5'RACE yielded cDNA libraries for TCR alpha and TCR beta, each carrying sample barcodes and UMIs. MiXCR, run by TCRdb on the 5' RACE reads, gives a single entry per CDR3 protein. The sample records roughly 170,000 distinct CDR3 sequences, about 20% being singletons. This entry belongs to a study of T-cell memory formation after mild COVID-19. Background on the study: Clusters were largely donor specific. Study-level points and caveats: Contracting clones, day 15 to 85, had balanced CD4/CD8, and later expanders favored CD4+.

This chain connects TRBV24-1 to TRBJ1-2; D may be TRBD1 (5 bases). The TCR sequence derives from an adult woman who had mild COVID-19 (a few samples of this study predate the infection). Cell type and time point are not known. The sequencing sample was made of PBMCs or a T cell subset sorted from them (not recorded which). The CDR3 DNA reads TGTGCCACCATCCTCAGGGATGGCTACACCTTC. Translating it yields CATILRDGYTF.